These 27 T cell receptor beta chains share one sample of origin, sequenced in a study of T cell responses to AZD1222 COVID-19 vaccine. The table came from immunoSEQ multiplex PCR; TCRdb's copy has only in-frame clones and leaves some out. The repertoire consists of under 150,000 clones, with 91% occurring once and the leading ten covering 1.5% to 2%. The sample was peripheral blood, taken 28 days after the second AZD1222 dose. The receptor set was obtained from an adult who received the AZD1222 COVID-19 vaccine.

The genes are TRBV5-4 and TRBJ2-5; the D is unclear. The CDR3 covers 13 residues. Trimming cost V 2 bases and J 5 bases, with 10 bases left between them. Germline V gene data show CDR1 as SGHNT and CDR2 as YYREEE (reference sequence). CDR3 nucleotides: TGTGCCAGCAGCTTTCTTCTCTCCGAGACCCAGTACTTC. Residues: CASSFLLSETQYF.

CDR3 residues: CAISESSTGNTEAFF. The CDR3 DNA follows: TGTGCCATCAGTGAGTCCTCGACAGGGAACACTGAAGCTTTCTTT. The chain is built from TRBV10-3 and TRBJ1-1; D possibly corresponds to TRBD1 (6 bases). Germline loops: CDR1 ENHRY, CDR2 SYGVKD. V shed 0 bases and J shed 1 base, with 9 bases lying between them. The CDR3 extends over 15 amino acids.

This clone was recorded once. The gene calls are TRBV9 and TRBJ1-1; TRBD1 matches 11 bases. The V segment lost 3 bases and the J segment 2 bases; nucleotides outside the gene matches: 6. CDR1 SGDLS and CDR2 YYNGEE come from the germline V gene. CDR3 length equals 16 residues. In DNA form, the CDR3 reads TGTGCCAGCAGCGCCCACGGGACAGGGGGTAACACTGAAGCTTTCTTT. This sequence encodes CASSAHGTGGNTEAFF.

The chain uses TRBV5-1 and TRBJ1-1, with 8 bases fitting TRBD1. Germline-derived CDR1 and CDR2 are SGHRS and YFSETQ. The CDR3 is made up of 13 amino acids. Losses at the gene ends were 2 bases for V and 9 bases for J; bases not matched to a gene: 6. Written as DNA, the CDR3 is TGCGCCAGCAGCTTTTACTCAGGGGGCAAAGCTTTCTTT. This encodes CASSFYSGGKAFF.

This clone came up once. This chain joins TRBV4-3 and TRBJ2-2, with 9 bases identical to TRBD2. CDR1 and CDR2 from the germline V gene are LGHNA and YSLEER. CDR3 length: 15 residues. With 5 bases clipped from V and 3 bases from J, the junction kept 4 bases outside the gene matches. The CDR3 is CASSAAGGYTGELFF. CDR3 nucleotide sequence: TGCGCCAGCAGCGCAGCGGGAGGTTACACCGGGGAGCTGTTTTTT.

The chain recombines TRBV9 with TRBJ2-1, with a possible D match to TRBD2 (6 bases). V lost 6 bases and J 6 bases, leaving 19 bases between the germline ends. The CDR3 has 15 amino acids. CDR1 and CDR2 from the germline V gene are SGDLS and YYNGEE. CDR3 coding DNA: TGTGCCAGCACGACCGGAGGGCCGGTAATCAATGAGCAGTTCTTC. The encoded protein is CASTTGGPVINEQFF.

This sequence joins TRBV11-3 and TRBJ1-6; TRBD1 might be the D (6 bases). Trimming pared 5 bases from V and 4 bases from J, leaving 9 bases between. Germline V gene sequence: CDR1 SGHNT, CDR2 YENEEA. The CDR3 sequence is 14 residues long. The CDR3 region has the DNA TGTGCCAGCAGCGTTACAGGGTATAATTCACCCCTCCACTTT. It specifies CASSVTGYNSPLHF.

The V call is TRBV6-5, the J call TRBJ2-7; D possibly uses TRBD1 or TRBD2 (6 bases each). Looked up from germline, CDR1 is MNHEY and CDR2 is SVGAGI. CDR3 length equals 16 residues. V lost 0 bases to trimming and J lost 0 bases, with 12 bases between them. CDR3 protein: CASSYSRGGSSYEQYF. CDR3 bases: TGTGCCAGCAGTTACTCGAGAGGGGGGAGCTCCTACGAGCAGTACTTC.

The rearrangement joins TRBV9 to TRBJ1-2; D remains ambiguous. This CDR3 comprises 15 residues. V dropped 4 bases and J dropped 0 bases, with 13 bases sitting between them. CDR1 is SGDLS and CDR2 is YYNGEE in the germline V gene. CDR3 in amino acids: CASSPRHGSNYGYTF. For the CDR3, the DNA is TGTGCCAGCAGCCCCCGACATGGATCTAACTATGGCTACACCTTC.

This clone was observed once. The genes are TRBV12-3 or TRBV12-4 and TRBJ1-4; 7 nucleotides agree with TRBD1. After removal of 5 bases from V and 14 bases from J, the junction contained 8 bases not matched to a gene. The CDR3 is 12 residues long. CDR3 in DNA: TGTGCCAGCAGTGGGGACAGCGGCCGGCTGTTTTTT. It encodes CASSGDSGRLFF.

Details on this clone: A read error may produce the germline difference seen at one junction end. The chain carries TRBV7-7 and TRBJ2-1; D is possibly TRBD1 (5 bases). There are 15 residues in the CDR3. Germline V gene lookup returns CDR1 SSHAT and CDR2 FNYEAQ (reference sequence). In DNA form, the CDR3 reads TGTGCTAGCAGCTTAGGGGAAGGGTCCTACAATGAGCAGTTCTTC. Translation: CASSLGEGSYNEQFF.

This chain uses TRBV12-3 or TRBV12-4 with TRBJ2-4; D call uncertain. Trimming shortened V by 6 bases and J by 5 bases, and 8 bases separated the two germline ends. This CDR3 contains 12 residues. The CDR3, as DNA: TGTGCCAGCAGAGGTACCCAAAACATTCAGTACTTC. Protein sequence: CASRGTQNIQYF.

The V and J genes are TRBV11-2 and TRBJ2-5; 11 bases match TRBD2. J was trimmed by 3 bases and V by 6 bases; bases with no gene match: 0. Germline loops: CDR1 SGHAT, CDR2 FQNNGV. The CDR3 sequence is 13 residues long. Here the CDR3 reads CASRGLAEETQYF. The CDR3 region has the DNA TGTGCCAGCAGGGGACTAGCGGAAGAGACCCAGTACTTC.

This clone was observed a handful of times. The chain uses TRBV10-3 and TRBJ1-2, with 7 bases matching TRBD1. Germline V gives CDR1 ENHRY, CDR2 SYGVKD. The CDR3 runs 18 residues. Trimming at V came to 2 bases and at J to 0 bases, leaving 12 bases not matched to a gene. The CDR3 protein is CAISEPSPGGPTNYGYTF. DNA of the CDR3: TGTGCCATCAGTGAGCCGTCGCCAGGGGGGCCCACTAACTATGGCTACACCTTC.

This chain uses TRBV6-6 with TRBJ2-5; D gene unclear. This CDR3 is 14 amino acids long. CDR1 is MNHNY and CDR2 is SVGAGI in the germline V gene (reference sequence). Trimming left V 4 bases short and J 0 bases short, with 9 bases between. The CDR3 sequence: CASSLTAYQETQYF. The CDR3 DNA follows: TGTGCCAGCAGTTTAACAGCGTACCAAGAGACCCAGTACTTC.

The chain combines TRBV5-1 with TRBJ1-5; D remains unclear. The length of the CDR3 is 15 residues. The V end was cut by 0 bases, the J end by 3 bases, with 10 bases between. Per germline, CDR1 SGHRS and CDR2 YFSETQ. CDR3 in DNA: TGCGCCAGCAGCTTGGATGACTTACACAATCAGCCCCAGCATTTT. It specifies CASSLDDLHNQPQHF.

The V and J genes are TRBV3-1 (or the pseudogene TRBV3-2) and TRBJ2-1; D unclear. From germline, CDR1 is LGHDT and CDR2 YNNKEL (reference sequence). Trimming pared 1 base from V and 8 bases from J, leaving 9 bases between. The CDR3 loop spans 13 amino acids. CDR3 bases: TGTGCCAGCAGCCAAGTCATCGGCTATGAGCAGTTCTTC. Translated, it gives CASSQVIGYEQFF.

This clone has only a few counts. This sequence joins TRBV10-3 and TRBJ2-4; 10 bases fit TRBD1. Germline V lookup: CDR1 ENHRY, CDR2 SYGVKD. The trim removed 0 bases at V and 2 bases at J, leaving 10 bases unmatched. The CDR3 extends over 19 amino acids. The CDR3 region has the DNA TGTGCCATCAGTGAGTCCATCGACAGGGGGCTTGTCCCCAAAAACATTCAGTACTTC. Translation: CAISESIDRGLVPKNIQYF.

The chain is built from TRBV27 and TRBJ1-1; the D gene is possibly TRBD1 (6 bases). Germline V CDR1 and CDR2: MNHEY, SMNVEV (reference sequence). The CDR3 extends over 16 amino acids. With 2 bases removed from V and 4 bases from J, the gap between germline ends came to 17 bases. CDR3 coding DNA: TGTGCCAGCAGTTTAACCCAGCAGGGGCTGGGCACTGAAGCTTTCTTT. It codes for CASSLTQQGLGTEAFF.

The rearrangement joins TRBV5-1 to TRBJ1-2; TRBD1 matches at 8 bases. The CDR3 contains 13 residues. Germline V lookup: CDR1 SGHRS, CDR2 YFSETQ. J was trimmed by 6 bases and V by 0 bases; bases with no gene match: 1. CDR3 residues: CASSLGQGNGYTF. The CDR3 DNA reads TGCGCCAGCAGCTTGGGACAGGGGAATGGCTACACCTTC.

The V call is TRBV7-9, the J call TRBJ1-2, with D maybe TRBD1 (6 bases). The CDR3 has 13 amino acids. Trimming stripped 5 bases from V and 7 bases from J, with 14 bases between. Germline CDR1 and CDR2: SEHNR and FQNEAQ (reference sequence). Written as DNA, the CDR3 is TGTGCCAGCAGCCCAATAGGGGGTAGTGGCTACACCTTC. Protein product: CASSPIGGSGYTF.

The rearrangement links TRBV3-1 (or the pseudogene TRBV3-2) to TRBJ2-5, with D perhaps matching TRBD1 (5 bases). The CDR3 extends over 11 amino acids. V was trimmed by 4 bases and J by 5 bases, leaving 5 bases between them. Germline values: CDR1 LGHDT, CDR2 YNNKEL (reference sequence). The CDR3 nucleotides read TGTGCCAGCAGCCCAGGGGAGACCCAGTACTTC. This translates into CASSPGETQYF.

In this sample, this clone turned up once. The chain employs TRBV5-4 and TRBJ2-2; D not resolved. Per the germline V gene, CDR1 is SGHNT and CDR2 is YYREEE (reference sequence). The CDR3 is made up of 17 amino acids. The V gene lost 4 bases and the J gene lost 7 bases, with 23 bases spanning the gap. The CDR3 spells CASSPIPRLGLSGELFF. The DNA of the CDR3 is TGTGCCAGCAGCCCCATCCCTAGGTTAGGGTTAAGCGGGGAGCTGTTTTTT.

The V and J genes are TRBV6-5 and TRBJ1-5; D possibly corresponds to TRBD1 (6 bases). Trimming took off 7 bases at V and 6 bases at J, with 16 bases between the two ends. This CDR3 comprises 14 residues. Per germline, CDR1 MNHEY and CDR2 SVGAGI. The CDR3 is CASNPTGRSQPQHF. The CDR3 DNA reads TGTGCCAGCAATCCTACAGGGAGGTCTCAGCCCCAGCATTTT.

The chain couples TRBV14 to TRBJ1-4, with D uncertain. This CDR3 contains 15 residues. V was trimmed by 0 bases and J by 1 base, leaving 6 bases between them. CDR1 is SGHDN, CDR2 FVKESK, per germline. DNA for the CDR3: TGTGCCAGCAGCCAAGAGATTGGAACTAATGAAAAACTGTTTTTT. Translation: CASSQEIGTNEKLFF.

This clone was counted once. The chain uses TRBV5-1 and TRBJ1-4; tentative D call: TRBD1 (6 bases). V lost 4 bases and J lost 8, with 15 bases in between. CDR3 length: 14 amino acids. The germline V gene has CDR1 SGHRS and CDR2 YFSETQ. CDR3 region: CASSLGGVEEKLFF. CDR3 DNA sequence: TGCGCCAGCAGCCTAGGGGGGGTTGAAGAAAAACTGTTTTTT.

The V gene is TRBV25-1, the J gene TRBJ1-2, with D unclear. From germline, CDR1 is MGHDK and CDR2 SYGVNS. Trimming pared 1 base from V and 3 bases from J, leaving 6 bases between. The CDR3 runs 13 residues. CDR3 region: CASSELGDYGYTF. CDR3 in DNA: TGTGCCAGCAGTGAATTAGGAGACTATGGCTACACCTTC.